This entry is about one T cell receptor (beta chain). What antigen it recognizes has not been identified. No much larger clonotype is one base removed from it; base qualities were not supplied. Reading from cysteine to phenylalanine, the CDR3 counts 14 amino acids. Only the CDR3 portion is preserved as DNA: 42 bases, with reading frame beginning at the first base. The V and J ends are trimmed by 1 base and 5 bases, leaving 10 bases between them. CDR1 and CDR2, looked up from the germline V gene, are MGHDK and SYGVNS. These data belong to a study of cytomegalovirus exposure and HLA in healthy donors (TCRdb year 2017). Describing the broader study: An earlier analysis of roughly 500 of the donors reported 250 to 300 Gb of sequence data and about 100 million unique TCR beta sequences from roughly 180 million T cells. About 280 gigabases of sequencing data and approximately 92 million unique TCR sequences made up an early release that covered 500 to 650 HLA-typed donors. Of the 350 to 400 genotyped donors, 81% fell in the genetic ancestry cluster associated with self-reported Caucasian donors. The study was designed to test whether signatures of past pathogen exposure could be identified by cataloging public T cell receptors. The study used immunosequencing to profile the T cell repertoires of approximately 630 subjects and linked those repertoires to cytomegalovirus serostatus. Along with the approximately 700-subject first cohort, a separate validation cohort of over 90 different subjects was used. To predict cytomegalovirus infection status, the study combined high-throughput TCR immunosequencing, statistical association of individual TCRs with disease status, and machine learning. A later analysis re-examined previously published TCR beta repertoires from about 670 donors and added high-resolution HLA genotyping to investigate patterns of TCR occurrence. Rather than using new phenotypic data, the later analysis identified candidate immune exposures from TCR beta sequences and from how often those sequences occurred across donors. In an earlier analysis of around 540 of the donors, high-throughput TCR beta sequencing was used to judge whether each TCR beta V gene segment behaved as functional or pseudogenic. Donor age, sex, ethnicity and CMV serostatus were compiled together with the repertoire data. Genome-wide SNP genotypes for about 55% of the roughly 670 donors were used in a later genetic analysis, which treated that subset as a discovery cohort. All discovery cohort repertoires had been generated on a single sequencing platform. Both class I and class II loci were covered by HLA typing, at four-digit resolution. Typing coverage varied by locus: roughly 629-640 donors for A, B, C, DRB1 and DQB1; approximately 520 for DQA1; about 590 for DPA1; approximately 450 for DPB1. Because of strong linkage in the cohort, roughly five DR-DQ haplotypes were treated as single units for association and clustering. Among about 390 genotyped donors of the cohort, an average of roughly 240,000 unique TCR beta nucleotide sequences were sequenced per donor, roughly 20% of them non-productive.

Overall study results and their limits: A group of highly shared sequence variants was considered likely to be a technical artifact of the sequencing pipeline. This cohort had only TCR beta chains sequenced, and the lack of alpha or paired-chain data limited which features could be detected. A later genetic analysis reported fewer N-insertions in productive TCRs among donors in an Asian-associated ancestry cluster than the roughly 700-donor mean. Linkage disequilibrium might explain the correlated functional status among segregating V segments, but an unknown experimental factor could not be ruled out. Several of the top co-occurrence clusters appeared to be linked to parvovirus B19, influenza, CMV and Epstein-Barr virus, according to a later analysis. The study listed around 160 TCR beta chains as associated with cytomegalovirus. Most TCR sequences were observed very rarely across donors, whereas some public TCRs were present in many individuals. Most CMV-associated TCR beta chains appeared to be HLA-restricted in a later analysis, and the HLA associations seemed to be driven largely by CMV exposure. A later analysis associated about 16,000 TCR beta sequences with specific HLA alleles at a false discovery rate of 0.05. The only immune exposure information available for the cohort was CMV serostatus. Compared with equally common non-associated chains, HLA-associated TCR beta chains in a later analysis were more clonally expanded and had lower generation probabilities. Roughly uniform sequencing depth across donors was assumed in presence/absence analyses, although this assumption may not hold. A further reported finding was that TCR beta sequences accurately predicted the HLA-A and HLA-B alleles for most subjects in the first cohort. Broadly in line with IMGT annotations, most TCR beta V segments showed up in productive rearrangements about 87% or about 30% of the time in an earlier analysis of around 600 of the donors. The 87-base-pair reads could not distinguish some IMGT-functional V segments, including TRBV6-2 and TRBV6-3, so those segments were excluded. V-gene and J-gene trimming of TCR beta chains was associated with a missense DCLRE1C variant in a later genetic analysis, and the association was replicated in an independent cohort. When HLA alleles, especially DR and DQ, strongly co-occurred, attributing TCR associations to individual alleles was difficult. Because HLA typing was unavailable for some donors at each locus, only the typed subset was used in association tests. The classifier was reported to diagnose cytomegalovirus status with high specificity and sensitivity in both the original and validation cohorts. About 17 rarely observed V segments, including chromosome 9 orphons, were excluded from the earlier analysis of several hundred of the donors because counts were too low. A few of the identified cytomegalovirus-associated TCR beta chains were confirmed in vitro to be specific for cytomegalovirus antigens. The authors suggested that the approach could potentially be generalized to other disease states and immunological phenotypes. In a later analysis, the rate of TCR association differed among HLA loci, with DRB1 alleles having the most associated TCRs and HLA-C alleles having the fewest.

Library preparation used the immunoSEQ multiplex PCR assay. For the multiplex PCR, a mixture combining 60 forward primers for TCR Vbeta segments and 13 reverse primers for TCR Jbeta segments was used. A multiplex PCR assay on genomic DNA amplified the CDR3 region of rearranged TCR beta genes. Amplified TCR beta libraries were sequenced as 87-base-pair reads on the Illumina HiSeq System. Per the authors' processing: A later analysis counted about 82 million unique TCR beta chains across the 666 repertoires, and roughly 11 million of these chains were shared by at least two donors. Raw reads were error-corrected and collapsed into unique sequences by a nearest-neighbor algorithm in which closely related sequences were merged to remove PCR and sequencing errors. Alignment of CDR3 sequences to IMGT reference sequences was used to assign V, D and J gene segments. For a sequence to be retained, a match of at least six nucleotides was required to both a V gene segment and a J gene segment. A rearrangement was called productive if the CDR3 had no stop codons and remained in frame with V and J, and every other rearrangement was called non-productive. CDR3 was defined by IMGT convention, running from the second conserved V-encoded cysteine to the conserved J-encoded phenylalanine. Sequences without an unambiguous match to a single V gene segment were excluded from the earlier analysis of 450 to 650 of the donors. In an earlier analysis of about 590 of the donors, a V segment was called functional when productive rearrangements were above 56.7%, and segregating when the standard deviation between donors exceeded 5%. A statistical classification framework was built to diagnose cytomegalovirus status from the catalog of TCR beta chain sequences. In a later analysis, TCR nucleotide sequences were compared against IMGT/GENE-DB human TR gene sequences so that V and J genes could be assigned. Using the TCRdist pipeline, a later analysis assigned CDR3 sequences along with most-parsimonious VDJ recombination scenarios. In a later analysis, each TCR beta chain was defined by its CDR3 amino acid sequence together with its V-gene family, and reads lacking a unique V-gene family were excluded. A later analysis removed 450 to 600 highly shared, low-generation-probability nucleotide sequences to deal with suspected cross-contamination and a sequencing artifact. In a later analysis, a clonal expansion index for each public chain was calculated from normalized within-repertoire ranks of inferred template counts. In a later analysis, generation probabilities were computed with a VDJ recombination model fitted to out-of-frame rearrangements, and the resulting probabilities were checked against IGoR. A later analysis scored TCR-TCR, TCR-HLA and TCR-CMV co-occurrence with hypergeometric tests, applying a repertoire-size bias correction to TCR pairs. A later analysis estimated false discovery rates by permuting HLA or CMV assignments 20 times. A later analysis grouped co-occurring TCRs with DBSCAN, adding TCRdist sequence similarity when clustering within HLA-allele-positive subsets. Repertoires with fewer than 30,000 or more than 120,000 public chains were left out of co-occurrence clustering, as were five repertoires with anomalous nucleotide sharing. In its TCRdb copy, this immuneACCESS table keeps in-frame sequences only and misses some clones. Where compared with another copy, unresolved V genes explain less than half of these, and the others have no known cause. V, J and clone size reflect that table, while D and trimming were determined from the DNA. The sample table contains under 200,000 clones; only one count was recorded for 75% to 90% of them. Approximately 0.8% of the sample belongs to the ten largest clones.

The cohort was made up of 500 to 850 healthy bone marrow donors. At the time of sampling, every cohort member was nominally healthy, though immune exposures that went unrecorded were likely present. The donor tested CMV seronegative and was one of the 352 seronegative cohort members. A peripheral blood sample was collected from each donor, and TCR beta sequencing was performed on peripheral blood mononuclear cells. The Qiagen DNeasy Blood Extraction Kit was used to extract genomic DNA from the blood cell samples. The TCR sequence derives from a woman between 18 and 29 years old in good health and CMV-seronegative. Sample: PBMCs. The receptor chain draws on TRBV25-1 and TRBJ2-3; the best D guess is TRBD2, with 6 bases matching. The DNA reads as follows: TGTGCCAGCAGTGAATTAGCGGCCTTAGATACGCAGTATTTT. Translated, it gives CASSELAALDTQYF.